Below, 21 T cell receptor beta chains from the same sample are listed, as sequenced in a study of blood T cell repertoires in COVID-19. Assay used: immunoSEQ multiplex PCR; TCRdb lists only in-frame clones, some missing. The sample consists of fewer than 250,000 clones, roughly nine tenths of them appearing once. The material sequenced was peripheral blood. The receptors were sampled from a man between 40 and 49 years old with acute or convalescent COVID-19.

V gene TRBV28 combines with J gene TRBJ1-2; 8 bases fit TRBD1. V was pared by 6 bases and J by 7 bases, with 13 bases of the junction left unmatched. Germline assignment: CDR1 MDHEN and CDR2 SYDVKM. CDR3 size: 15 residues. CDR3: CASSNTGGTWSGYTF. The CDR3 DNA reads as TGTGCCAGCAGCAATACAGGGGGAACTTGGTCTGGCTACACCTTC.

The chain links TRBV9 to TRBJ1-1; D gene unclear. V lost 0 bases, J lost 2 bases, and 8 bases lay in between. This CDR3 is 14 amino acids long. Germline V lookup: CDR1 SGDLS, CDR2 YYNGEE. The CDR3 DNA follows: TGTGCCAGCAGCGTAGGCGGAGCCAACACTGAAGCTTTCTTT. Amino acids: CASSVGGANTEAFF.

In nucleotides, the CDR3 is TGTGCCAGCAGCTTAAATGGGGGAGGGCCCCCAGATACGCAGTATTTT. Protein sequence: CASSLNGGGPPDTQYF. The genes are TRBV11-3 and TRBJ2-3; 7 nucleotides match TRBD2. The CDR3 spans 16 residues. Germline CDR1 and CDR2: SGHNT and YENEEA. The V and J ends lost 2 bases and 4 bases, in that order; junction bases with no gene match: 9.

The chain combines TRBV12-3 or TRBV12-4 with TRBJ1-2; tentative D call: TRBD1 (6 bases). Trimming removed 1 base at V and 4 bases at J, with 7 bases between. CDR3 size: 13 residues. As DNA, the CDR3 is TGTGCCAGCAGTTTAGAGGGGGTCTATGGCTACACCTTC. It translates to CASSLEGVYGYTF.

V gene TRBV4-3 combines with J gene TRBJ2-7; 7 bases map to TRBD2. CDR1 is LGHNA, CDR2 YSLEER, per germline. CDR3 size: 17 residues. The trim removed 0 bases at V and 2 bases at J, leaving 10 bases unmatched. The CDR3 region has the DNA TGCGCCAGCAGCCAAGATGTTTCCGCGGGAGTCCCCTACGAGCAGTACTTC. Its protein is CASSQDVSAGVPYEQYF.

The genes are TRBV9 and TRBJ2-1; 10 nucleotides agree with TRBD2. J was trimmed by 9 bases and V by 3 bases; bases with no gene match: 12. The CDR3 spans 16 residues. Germline V gene data show CDR1 as SGDLS and CDR2 as YYNGEE. This chain's CDR3 is CASSGVWVAGGPEQFF. The CDR3 region has the DNA TGTGCCAGCAGCGGAGTCTGGGTAGCGGGAGGTCCTGAGCAGTTCTTC.

The J gene is TRBJ1-1, the V gene TRBV27, with D maybe TRBD1 (5 bases). CDR1 and CDR2 from the germline V gene are MNHEY and SMNVEV (reference sequence). This CDR3 comprises 17 residues. Trimming stripped 2 bases from V and 4 bases from J, with 20 bases between. DNA for the CDR3: TGTGCCAGCAGTTTAGTTTGGCAGGGAAGCGGGGTCACTGAAGCTTTCTTT. It specifies CASSLVWQGSGVTEAFF.

This clone was recorded only once. The rearrangement uses TRBV18 and TRBJ1-5; unclear D gene. V shed 5 bases and J shed 4 bases, with 9 bases lying between them. The CDR3 is made up of 13 amino acids. In germline, CDR1 is KGHSH, CDR2 LQKENI. The chain's CDR3 is CASSTSRNQPQHF. The CDR3 nucleotides read TGTGCCAGCTCAACTAGCAGGAATCAGCCCCAGCATTTT.

The V and J genes are TRBV6-5 and TRBJ2-2; maybe TRBD2 (6 bases). V was cut by 2 bases and J by 1 base, with 11 bases left in between. There are 16 residues in the CDR3. Germline values: CDR1 MNHEY, CDR2 SVGAGI. The CDR3 reads CASSYLWGVNTGELFF. The CDR3 region has the DNA TGTGCCAGCAGTTACCTCTGGGGGGTGAACACCGGGGAGCTGTTTTTT.

The V and J genes are TRBV10-3 and TRBJ2-1; 15 positions agree with TRBD2. Germline V gene lookup returns CDR1 ENHRY and CDR2 SYGVKD. V shed 7 bases and J 0 bases; nucleotides not matched to a gene: 7. This CDR3 has 18 amino acids. CDR3 bases: TGTGCCATCACGGGACTAGCGGGAGGCGGAAGCTCCTACAATGAGCAGTTCTTC. It is translated as CAITGLAGGGSSYNEQFF.

Worth noting for this clone: A read error may produce the germline difference seen at one junction end. V usage is TRBV30 and J usage is TRBJ2-6; D is possibly TRBD1 (5 bases). This CDR3 has 15 amino acids. CDR1 is GTSNPN, CDR2 SVGIG, per germline (reference sequence). This CDR3 is CAWTIMSSGANVLIF. CDR3 DNA: TGTGCCTGGACCATCATGAGTTCTGGGGCCAACGTCCTGATTTTC.

This clone has only one observation. The gene calls are TRBV5-8 and TRBJ2-7; D perhaps matches TRBD1 (6 bases). Germline V gives CDR1 SGHTS, CDR2 YDEGEE. The V gene lost 2 bases and the J gene lost 0 bases, with 12 bases spanning the gap. The CDR3 has 15 residues. Written as DNA, the CDR3 is TGTGCCAGCAGCTTCGCTGGGGACATCTCCTACGAGCAGTACTTC. Amino acid sequence: CASSFAGDISYEQYF. Supplemented by reference TRBV5-8 and TRBJ2-7, the full variable domain reads EAGVTQSPTHLIKTRGQQATLRCSPISGHTSVYWYQQALGLGLQFLLWYDEGEERNRGNFPPRFSGRQFPNYSSELNVNALELEDSALYLCASSFAGDISYEQYFGPGTRLTVT.

This clone was observed a single time. The chain has TRBV7-9 and TRBJ2-5, with D tentatively TRBD2 (6 bases). From germline, CDR1 is SEHNR and CDR2 FQNEAQ (reference sequence). Trimming took off 6 bases at V and 5 bases at J, with 16 bases between the two ends. This CDR3 is built from 14 residues. As DNA, the CDR3 is TGTGCCAGCAGGGACGAGGCGGGACGGGAGACCCAGTACTTC. Translated, it gives CASRDEAGRETQYF. The full variable domain, with the rest looked up from reference TRBV7-9 and TRBJ2-5, is DTGVSQNPRHKITKRGQNVTFRCDPISEHNRLYWYRQTLGQGPEFLTYFQNEAQLEKSRLLSDRFSAERPKGSFSTLEIQRTEQGDSAMYLCASRDEAGRETQYFGPGTRLLVL.

Worth noting for this clone: Other DNA sequences in the same sample also yield this CDR3. The chain uses TRBV2 and TRBJ2-5, with 11 bases matching TRBD2. Germline CDR1 SNHLY, CDR2 FYNNEI. After removal of 4 bases from V and 2 bases from J, the junction contained 0 bases not matched to a gene. The CDR3 is 14 residues long. The CDR3 is CASSGLAGQETQYF. The DNA of the CDR3 is TGTGCCAGCAGTGGACTAGCGGGGCAAGAGACCCAGTACTTC.

In its sample, this clone was seen once. CDR3 protein: CASSVRGFEGTDTQYF. Written as DNA, the CDR3 is TGTGCCAGTAGTGTTAGGGGGTTCGAGGGCACAGATACGCAGTATTTT. This rearrangement joins TRBV19 to TRBJ2-3; possible D gene TRBD1, 6 bases. This CDR3 region has 16 residues. Trimming took 5 bases from V and 1 from J, leaving 16 bases between them. The germline V gene encodes CDR1 LNHDA and CDR2 SQIVND (reference sequence).

The chain uses TRBV12-5 and TRBJ1-4, with 11 bases fitting TRBD1. The CDR3 sequence is 17 residues long. CDR1 LGHNT and CDR2 FRNRAP come from the germline V gene. With 1 base clipped from V and 3 bases from J, the junction kept 4 bases outside the gene matches. Written as DNA, the CDR3 is TGTGCTAGTGGTTTGGGGACAGGGGGCGGTTCTAATGAAAAACTGTTTTTT. Residues: CASGLGTGGGSNEKLFF.

The chain is built from TRBV6-6 and TRBJ2-7; D gene ambiguous. In germline, CDR1 is MNHNY, CDR2 SVGAGI (reference sequence). The V gene lost 2 bases and the J gene lost 6 bases, with 11 bases spanning the gap. This CDR3 is 13 amino acids long. As DNA, the CDR3 is TGTGCCAGCAGTTACCCTCCGCGGCCCGAGCAGTACTTC. It translates to CASSYPPRPEQYF.

This clone appeared a few times. The V call is TRBV18, the J call TRBJ2-1; 10 bases agree with TRBD2. The trim removed 1 base at V and 4 bases at J, leaving 1 base unmatched. The CDR3 is 15 amino acids. Looked up from germline, CDR1 is KGHSH and CDR2 is LQKENI. The CDR3 spells CASSPRTSGYNEQFF. The CDR3 DNA reads TGTGCCAGCTCACCACGGACTAGCGGTTACAATGAGCAGTTCTTC. The full variable domain, rest sourced from reference TRBV18 and TRBJ2-1, is NAGVMQNPRHLVRRRGQEARLRCSPMKGHSHVYWYRQLPEEGLKFMVYLQKENIIDESGMPKERFSAEFPKEGPSILRIQQVVRGDSAAYFCASSPRTSGYNEQFFGPGTRLTVL.

The rearrangement joins TRBV28 to TRBJ2-1; D might be TRBD2 (6 bases). CDR1 and CDR2 (germline): MDHEN, SYDVKM. CDR3 length: 15 amino acids. Trimming stripped 5 bases from V and 4 bases from J, with 15 bases between. The DNA for the CDR3 is TGTGCCAGCAGTCCCGGGACTCCCGAATACAATGAGCAGTTCTTC. As protein: CASSPGTPEYNEQFF.

This chain links TRBV7-3 with TRBJ2-7; 15 nucleotides line up with TRBD2. J was trimmed by 0 bases and V by 2 bases; bases with no gene match: 5. Per the germline V gene, CDR1 is SGHTA and CDR2 is FQGTGA. There are 18 residues in the CDR3. CDR3 nucleotides: TGTGCCAGCAGCTTAGGGACTAGCGGGAGGTCAAGCTCCTACGAGCAGTACTTC. It yields the protein CASSLGTSGRSSSYEQYF.

This sequence joins TRBV7-3 and TRBJ2-3; TRBD2 matches 9 bases. Germline V gives CDR1 SGHTA, CDR2 FQGTGA. This CDR3 has 14 residues. Losses at the gene ends were 5 bases for V and 3 bases for J; bases not matched to a gene: 3. The CDR3: CASSPGLATDTQYF. DNA of the CDR3: TGTGCCAGCAGCCCGGGACTAGCAACAGATACGCAGTATTTT.